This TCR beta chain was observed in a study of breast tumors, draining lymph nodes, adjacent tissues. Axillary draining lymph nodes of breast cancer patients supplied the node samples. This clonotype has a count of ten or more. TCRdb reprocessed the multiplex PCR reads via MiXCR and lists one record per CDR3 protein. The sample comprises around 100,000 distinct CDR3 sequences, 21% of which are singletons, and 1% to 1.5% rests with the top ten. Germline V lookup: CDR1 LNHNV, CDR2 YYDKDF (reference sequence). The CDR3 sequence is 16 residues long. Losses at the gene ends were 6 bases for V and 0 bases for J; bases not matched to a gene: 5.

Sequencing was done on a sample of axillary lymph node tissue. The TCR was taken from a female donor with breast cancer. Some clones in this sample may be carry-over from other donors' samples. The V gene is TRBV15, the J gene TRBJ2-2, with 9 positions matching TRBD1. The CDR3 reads CATRIRTGANTGELFF. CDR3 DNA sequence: TGTGCCACCAGGATACGGACAGGGGCGAACACCGGGGAGCTGTTTTTT.